The present entry profiles one TCR beta chain with its context. What it binds is not known. This sample was taken from a study of graft-versus-host responses after intestinal transplantation. Using immunoSEQ multiplex PCR, the repertoire was profiled, and TCRdb retains in-frame clones only, with some absent. The sample contains around 67,000 clones, 90% of which appear only once. Germline CDR1 and CDR2: MNHNS and SASEGT. This CDR3 region has 15 residues. V was clipped by 4 bases and J by 0 bases; unmatched bases: 5. This specimen consisted of unstimulated CD8+ T cells sorted from spleen or lymph node cells, obtained before transplant. This sequence was found in a human donor who was the organ donor for an intestinal transplant. The J gene is TRBJ2-7, the V gene TRBV6-1; 8 nucleotides line up with TRBD1. The CDR3 reads CASSVGQGASYEQYV. For the CDR3, the DNA is TGTGCCAGCAGTGTCGGGCAGGGGGCCTCCTACGAGCAGTACGTC.